This is a list of T cell receptor beta chains from one sample in a study of resident and recirculating memory T cells in vitiligo. TCRdb keeps only in-frame clones here, not all; method: immunoSEQ multiplex PCR. The sample lists tens of thousands of clones; roughly 90% were seen once. The sample was blood. These receptors were taken from a male donor with vitiligo. CDR3s include the opening cysteine and the closing phenylalanine or tryptophan. Fields, in order: CDR3 length, J gene, V gene, CDR3 protein.

>17|TRBJ2-1|TRBV7-2
CASSLAPGTGGRNEQFF
>13|TRBJ2-7|TRBV28
CASHGTSFYEQYF
>13|TRBJ1-1|TRBV27
CASSWPGATEAFF
>15|TRBJ2-3|TRBV15
CATSRDGLADDTQYF
>16|TRBJ1-1|TRBV10-2
CASSGLRQGRKTEAFF
>15|TRBJ2-7|TRBV7-9
CASSFPGTGSYEQYF
>15|TRBJ1-1|TRBV28
CASSFSGYANTEAFF
>14|TRBJ2-3|TRBV11-3
CASSLGGKWDTQYF
>14|TRBJ1-2|TRBV7-9
CASRRGEGNYGYTF
>17|TRBJ2-1|TRBV7-3
CASSLTQDGGLKGEQFF
>14|TRBJ2-5|TRBV9
CASSVGLKKETQYF
>15|TRBJ2-3|TRBV6-1
CASSPQGQGTDTQYF
>18|TRBJ2-2|TRBV4-3
CASSQDSIQGVITGELFF
>15|TRBJ2-3|TRBV5-1
CASTSTGGSTDTQYF
>17|TRBJ2-3|TRBV2
CASSKGLAGGLTDTQYF
>13|TRBJ2-1|TRBV19
CASRGQGANEQFF
>15|TRBJ2-3|TRBV18
CASSPDYLSTDTQYF
>16|TRBJ1-4|TRBV6-1
CASSEKRGRINEKLFF
>15|TRBJ2-2|TRBV6-1
CASSEARRNTGELFF
>14|TRBJ1-3|TRBV6-1
CASRQGTGGDTIYF
>14|TRBJ2-7|TRBV6-1
CASIGGTASYEQYF
>15|TRBJ2-2|TRBV4-2
CASRILAGNTGELFF
>11|TRBJ2-1|TRBV6-5
CASRRLDEQFF
>14|TRBJ2-5|TRBV5-1
CASRRQAGQETQYF
>16|TRBJ2-5|TRBV19
CASSPGTSGREETQYF
>14|TRBJ2-3|TRBV7-9
CASSLVPGTDTQYF
>16|TRBJ1-1|TRBV13
CASSLFYALEDTEAFF
>15|TRBJ1-2|TRBV2
CASSEVGTANYGYTF
>14|TRBJ1-1|TRBV19
CAISRGGRETEAFF
>14|TRBJ1-2|TRBV5-4
CASSLAGGLYGYTF
>14|TRBJ1-2|TRBV29-1
CSVALGGRVYGYTF
>16|TRBJ2-6|TRBV6-1
CASSGRGSSGANVLTF
>13|TRBJ2-7|TRBV19
CASRGDRVYEQYF
>15|TRBJ1-5|TRBV27
CASSLAGGSSQPQHF
>14|TRBJ2-7|TRBV28
CASSLGTGSYEQYF
>18|TRBJ1-5|TRBV19
CASSKLGQGLRGNQPQHF
>12|TRBJ1-5|TRBV5-8
CASSLATARVHF
>15|TRBJ1-5|TRBV7-2
CASSVTGNLNQPQHF
>15|TRBJ1-3|TRBV4-3
CASSQSRSSGNTIYF
>16|TRBJ2-3|TRBV7-8
CASSLPSGGPTDTQYF
>16|TRBJ2-4|TRBV7-2
CASSLQSTGSANIQYF
>16|TRBJ2-2|TRBV11-3
CASSSGTGGSTGELFF
>12|TRBJ1-6|TRBV27
CASSFGNSPLHF
>16|TRBJ1-6|TRBV6-5
CASSYSDRGEGSPLHF
>17|TRBJ1-3|TRBV9
CASSVDLGGLHGNTIYF